This is a list of T cell receptor beta chains from one sample in a study of regulatory T cells in long-lasting Graves disease. TCRdb analysed the multiplex PCR reads with MiXCR anew, one entry per CDR3 protein. The sample holds 390,000 or so distinct CDR3 sequences; 10% to 15% are singletons and the top ten take 15% to 20%. The same data also contributed to another study, on T cells in Graves' hyperthyroidism and ophthalmopathy.

The source material was peripheral blood mononuclear cells (PBMCs), sampled at new diagnosis, from a patient treated with antithyroid drugs. The receptors originated from a woman aged 18-29 years with Graves disease. Each CDR3 is given with its conserved first and last residue. The D gene is left open where the match is weak. Clone size is shown for a subset of rows, as once, few, many or a class of expanded clone.

j_gene: TRBJ1-5
abundance: many
v_gene: TRBV2
d_gene: .
CDR3nt: TGTGCCAGCAGTGAGGACTGGGGCAATCAGCCCCGGCATTTT
CDR3aa: CASSEDWGNQPRHF

j_gene: TRBJ2-7
abundance: .
v_gene: TRBV27
d_gene: .
CDR3nt: TGTGCCAGCAAACGACTAGATGGTGAGCAGTACTTC
CDR3aa: CASKRLDGEQYF

j_gene: TRBJ1-2
abundance: .
v_gene: TRBV6-5
d_gene: TRBD1
CDR3nt: TGTGCCAGCAGTTCCCTCTCCCTCCGGGACAGGGGTCGACCCTATGGCTACACCTTC
CDR3aa: CASSSLSLRDRGRPYGYTF

j_gene: TRBJ2-1
abundance: few
v_gene: TRBV19
d_gene: .
CDR3nt: TGTGCCAGTCTTGCAGGCTTGGACAATGAGCAGTTCTTC
CDR3aa: CASLAGLDNEQFF

j_gene: TRBJ2-3
abundance: .
v_gene: TRBV7-6
d_gene: .
CDR3nt: TGTGCCAGCAGCTTTTTCGGAGGGCTAGGAGATACGCAGTATTTT
CDR3aa: CASSFFGGLGDTQYF

j_gene: TRBJ2-2
abundance: .
v_gene: TRBV5-1
d_gene: .
CDR3nt: TGCGCCAGCAGCTGGGGGGCAAACACCGGGGAGCTGTTTTTT
CDR3aa: CASSWGANTGELFF

j_gene: TRBJ2-5
abundance: few
v_gene: TRBV12-3/TRBV12-4
d_gene: .
CDR3nt: TGTGCCAGCAGTCTTGAGGTACGAGAGACCCAGTACTTC
CDR3aa: CASSLEVRETQYF

j_gene: TRBJ2-3
abundance: many
v_gene: TRBV30
d_gene: .
CDR3nt: TGTGCCTGGAGTTTCGGACTCCTCACAGATACGCAGTATTTT
CDR3aa: CAWSFGLLTDTQYF

j_gene: TRBJ2-7
abundance: many
v_gene: TRBV6-1
d_gene: .
CDR3nt: TGTGCCAGCAGTGAAGTCAGGGCCTACGAGCAGTACTTC
CDR3aa: CASSEVRAYEQYF

j_gene: TRBJ2-1
abundance: many
v_gene: TRBV19
d_gene: TRBD2
CDR3nt: TGTGCCAGTAGTATCGCCCCGGGACTAGCGGTTAATGAGCAGTTCTTC
CDR3aa: CASSIAPGLAVNEQFF

j_gene: TRBJ2-3
abundance: many
v_gene: TRBV6-1
d_gene: .
CDR3nt: TGTGCCAGCAGCGACGAGTTCGGTACGCAGTATTTT
CDR3aa: CASSDEFGTQYF

j_gene: TRBJ2-1
abundance: .
v_gene: TRBV7-9
d_gene: .
CDR3nt: TGTGCCAGCAGCTTAGGTAATGAGCGGTTCTTC
CDR3aa: CASSLGNERFF

j_gene: TRBJ2-5
abundance: .
v_gene: TRBV5-6
d_gene: .
CDR3nt: TGTGCCAGCAGCTCCAATGCCCGACAGGTCACGAACCCTTACCAAGGGACCCAGTACTTC
CDR3aa: CASSSNARQVTNPYQGTQYF

j_gene: TRBJ2-1
abundance: many
v_gene: TRBV5-1
d_gene: TRBD2
CDR3nt: TGTGCCAGCAGAGCGAGCGGGAGCTCCTACAATGAGCAGTTCTTC
CDR3aa: CASRASGSSYNEQFF

j_gene: TRBJ1-2
abundance: .
v_gene: TRBV20-1
d_gene: TRBD1
CDR3nt: TGCAGTGCTAGAGGACAGGGGGAGGATGGCTACACCTTC
CDR3aa: CSARGQGEDGYTF

j_gene: TRBJ2-5
abundance: many
v_gene: TRBV11-2
d_gene: .
CDR3nt: TGTGCCAGCAGCTTAGATCGTCCAGGGGGAGGGTACCAAGAGACCCAGTACTTC
CDR3aa: CASSLDRPGGGYQETQYF

j_gene: TRBJ2-5
abundance: many
v_gene: TRBV12-3/TRBV12-4
d_gene: .
CDR3nt: TGTGCCAGCAGTATAGCTTACTATGGCAGGCAACGAGAGACCCAGTACTTC
CDR3aa: CASSIAYYGRQRETQYF

j_gene: TRBJ1-2
abundance: many
v_gene: TRBV20-1
d_gene: .
CDR3nt: TGCAGTGCCTGGGACCCAGCTAACTATGGCTACACCTTC
CDR3aa: CSAWDPANYGYTF

j_gene: TRBJ2-1
abundance: few
v_gene: TRBV6-5
d_gene: .
CDR3nt: TGTGCCAGCAGTTATCCCGGATTGGACAATGAGCAGTTCTTC
CDR3aa: CASSYPGLDNEQFF

j_gene: TRBJ2-7
abundance: many
v_gene: TRBV29-1
d_gene: .
CDR3nt: TGCAGCGTTGAAGATCCCCTAGCGCCCGAGCAGTACTTC
CDR3aa: CSVEDPLAPEQYF

j_gene: TRBJ2-1
abundance: .
v_gene: TRBV7-2
d_gene: TRBD2
CDR3nt: TGTGCCAGCAGCTTAGCTTCTAGCGGTGGCAATGAGCAGTTCTTC
CDR3aa: CASSLASSGGNEQFF

j_gene: TRBJ2-5
abundance: many
v_gene: TRBV5-8
d_gene: .
CDR3nt: TGTGCCAGCAGCTTGGCCGCCTCGGGGGCGGTAGGAGAGACCCAGTACTTC
CDR3aa: CASSLAASGAVGETQYF

j_gene: TRBJ2-1
abundance: few
v_gene: TRBV5-5
d_gene: .
CDR3nt: TGTGCCAGCAGCTTGGCTCTAAGGACCTACAATGAGCAGTTCTTC
CDR3aa: CASSLALRTYNEQFF

j_gene: TRBJ2-7
abundance: .
v_gene: TRBV25-1
d_gene: .
CDR3nt: TGTGCCAGCAGTGTCCAAGCTGGCTGCGAGCAGTACTTC
CDR3aa: CASSVQAGCEQYF

j_gene: TRBJ1-4
abundance: many
v_gene: TRBV12-3/TRBV12-4
d_gene: .
CDR3nt: TGTGCCAGCACCCTTGCAACTAATGAAAAACTGTTTTTT
CDR3aa: CASTLATNEKLFF

j_gene: TRBJ1-6
abundance: many
v_gene: TRBV20-1
d_gene: .
CDR3nt: TGCAGTGCTAGTGGTGGCGTGAGGGATTCACCCCTCCACTTT
CDR3aa: CSASGGVRDSPLHF

j_gene: TRBJ1-1
abundance: many
v_gene: TRBV10-2
d_gene: .
CDR3nt: TGCGCCAGCAGTGGGGTTTTAGGGGGCACTGAAGCTTTCTTT
CDR3aa: CASSGVLGGTEAFF

j_gene: TRBJ2-3
abundance: many
v_gene: TRBV4-3
d_gene: .
CDR3nt: TGCGCCAGCAGCCAAGTTCAGGGCACAGATACGCAGTATTTT
CDR3aa: CASSQVQGTDTQYF

j_gene: TRBJ2-2
abundance: many
v_gene: TRBV19
d_gene: TRBD2
CDR3nt: TGTGCCAGTAGTATCCCGCGAGGAGCGGGAGGGAACACCGGGGAGCTGTTTTTT
CDR3aa: CASSIPRGAGGNTGELFF

j_gene: TRBJ1-3
abundance: many
v_gene: TRBV13
d_gene: .
CDR3nt: TGTGCCAGCAGCTACCGCCGGCGGCAGTACTCTGGAAACACCATATATTTT
CDR3aa: CASSYRRRQYSGNTIYF

j_gene: TRBJ2-5
abundance: few
v_gene: TRBV10-1
d_gene: .
CDR3nt: TGCGCCAGCAGCCGGGCGGAACAAGAGACCCAGTACTTC
CDR3aa: CASSRAEQETQYF

j_gene: TRBJ1-6
abundance: many
v_gene: TRBV30
d_gene: .
CDR3nt: TGTGCCTGGAGCTTACCGGGACGGAGAAATTCACCCCTCCACTTT
CDR3aa: CAWSLPGRRNSPLHF

j_gene: TRBJ2-2
abundance: few
v_gene: TRBV7-6
d_gene: .
CDR3nt: TGTGCCAGCAGCTCGTCCGGGACGAGGGCCGGGGAGCTGTTTTTT
CDR3aa: CASSSSGTRAGELFF

j_gene: TRBJ1-1
abundance: many
v_gene: TRBV13
d_gene: TRBD1
CDR3nt: TGTGCCAGCAGCTTAGGCAGGGGGTGGAACACTGAAGCTTTCTTT
CDR3aa: CASSLGRGWNTEAFF

j_gene: TRBJ2-7
abundance: many
v_gene: TRBV10-3
d_gene: TRBD1
CDR3nt: TGTGCCATCAGTCCGGGACAGGGGTCCTACGAGCAGTACTTC
CDR3aa: CAISPGQGSYEQYF

j_gene: TRBJ1-5
abundance: many
v_gene: TRBV6-9
d_gene: TRBD1
CDR3nt: TGTGCCAGCAGTTTTACAGGGGGCCGCAATCAGCCCCAGCATTTT
CDR3aa: CASSFTGGRNQPQHF

j_gene: TRBJ1-2
abundance: many
v_gene: TRBV29-1
d_gene: .
CDR3nt: TGCAGCGTTGAAGGCCGAGCAGAGGACTTCTATGGCTACACCTTC
CDR3aa: CSVEGRAEDFYGYTF

j_gene: TRBJ1-4
abundance: few
v_gene: TRBV7-2
d_gene: .
CDR3nt: TGTGCCAGCAGCCCCCAGAGGGCGGCAGGGCATGAAAAACTGTTTTTT
CDR3aa: CASSPQRAAGHEKLFF

j_gene: TRBJ2-7
abundance: many
v_gene: TRBV20-1
d_gene: .
CDR3nt: TGCAGTGGTGCCGGCTCCTACGAGCAGTACTTC
CDR3aa: CSGAGSYEQYF

j_gene: TRBJ2-3
abundance: many
v_gene: TRBV7-2
d_gene: TRBD2
CDR3nt: TGTGCCAGCAGCTCCTGGACTAGCGGGGGGATAGATACGCAGTATTTT
CDR3aa: CASSSWTSGGIDTQYF

j_gene: TRBJ1-5
abundance: few
v_gene: TRBV4-1
d_gene: .
CDR3nt: TGCGCCAGCAGCCACGAGAGCAATCAGCCCCAGCATTTT
CDR3aa: CASSHESNQPQHF

j_gene: TRBJ1-5
abundance: many
v_gene: TRBV30
d_gene: .
CDR3nt: TGTGCCTGGAGTGGGGAGGCCAGAAGGCAGCCCCAGCATTTT
CDR3aa: CAWSGEARRQPQHF

j_gene: TRBJ2-7
abundance: few
v_gene: TRBV29-1
d_gene: .
CDR3nt: TGCAGCGCCTGGACTGGGAGCTCCTACGAGCAGTACTTC
CDR3aa: CSAWTGSSYEQYF

j_gene: TRBJ2-1
abundance: few
v_gene: TRBV20-1
d_gene: .
CDR3nt: TGCAGTGCTAGCCTAGTTAGCCCCTACAATGAGCAGTTCTTC
CDR3aa: CSASLVSPYNEQFF

j_gene: TRBJ1-6
abundance: .
v_gene: TRBV6-2/TRBV6-3
d_gene: TRBD1
CDR3nt: TGTGCCAGCAGGGAAACCTGGGGACAGTATTTACTGCAGGAAGGTTCACCCCTCCACTTT
CDR3aa: CASRETWGQYLLQEGSPLHF

j_gene: TRBJ1-2
abundance: many
v_gene: TRBV15
d_gene: TRBD1
CDR3nt: TGTGCCACCAGTTTTAAGGACAGGCCGATCTATGGCTACACCTTC
CDR3aa: CATSFKDRPIYGYTF

j_gene: TRBJ1-4
abundance: many
v_gene: TRBV10-3
d_gene: .
CDR3nt: TGTGCCATCAGCCCAGTGCGTCCCGATATGGGAAAACTGTTTTTT
CDR3aa: CAISPVRPDMGKLFF

j_gene: TRBJ2-3
abundance: few
v_gene: TRBV4-2
d_gene: TRBD1
CDR3nt: TGTGCCAGCAGCCAAGATCGGTGGGGACAGGGCCAAGATACGCAGTATTTT
CDR3aa: CASSQDRWGQGQDTQYF

j_gene: TRBJ1-1
abundance: many
v_gene: TRBV10-3
d_gene: .
CDR3nt: TGTGCCATCAGTGCCGGTCGGAGTAACACTGAAGCTTTCTTT
CDR3aa: CAISAGRSNTEAFF

j_gene: TRBJ2-1
abundance: .
v_gene: TRBV3-1
d_gene: .
CDR3nt: TGTGCCAGCAGCCGACTAAAACGATCGGGACGAGGAAGCTCCTACAATGAGCAGTTCTTC
CDR3aa: CASSRLKRSGRGSSYNEQFF

j_gene: TRBJ1-1
abundance: many
v_gene: TRBV18
d_gene: .
CDR3nt: TGTGCCAGCTCATTCGGTGATTCCACTGAAGCTTTCTTT
CDR3aa: CASSFGDSTEAFF

j_gene: TRBJ1-1
abundance: once
v_gene: TRBV25-1
d_gene: .
CDR3nt: TGTGCCAGCAGTGCTCGGAACACTGAAGCTTTCTTT
CDR3aa: CASSARNTEAFF

j_gene: TRBJ2-2
abundance: .
v_gene: TRBV28
d_gene: .
CDR3nt: TGTGCCAGCAGGTTAATGGACAGCTACACCGGGGAGCTGTTTTTT
CDR3aa: CASRLMDSYTGELFF

j_gene: TRBJ2-5
abundance: .
v_gene: TRBV14
d_gene: TRBD2
CDR3nt: TGTGCCAGCAGCAACCCTAGCGGGGGGGATTATCGAAGGGGAGAGACCCAGTACTTC
CDR3aa: CASSNPSGGDYRRGETQYF

j_gene: TRBJ2-7
abundance: few
v_gene: TRBV7-8
d_gene: TRBD2
CDR3nt: TGTGCCAGCAGCCCAGGACACCCAGTAGCGGGAGGGAACTACGAGCAGTACTTC
CDR3aa: CASSPGHPVAGGNYEQYF